A selection of T cell receptor beta chains follows, all from one sample in a study of shared clonotypes between healthy human individuals. Only in-frame clones appear in the TCRdb table, and some are missing; sequencing was by immunoSEQ multiplex PCR. The repertoire holds fewer than 2.5 million clones, 93% seen once, with approximately 0.35% in the top ten. The specimen sequenced was naive CD4+ T cells from PBMCs. Source of these receptors: a man between 18 and 35 years old in good health. Some clones in this sample may be carry-over from other donors' samples. Both conserved end residues are part of each CDR3. The D gene is left open where the match is weak. Clone sizes are given selectively: once, few, many, or a class where the clone is expanded.

clone size: NA
J gene: TRBJ2-7
D gene: NA
V gene: TRBV18
CDR3 DNA: TGTGCCAGCTCTACGGACAGCTACGAGCAGTACTTC
CDR3 protein: CASSTDSYEQYF

clone size: once
J gene: TRBJ2-3
D gene: NA
V gene: TRBV11-3
CDR3 DNA: TGTGCCAGCAGCCACAGTGGGGTGGATACGCAGTATTTT
CDR3 protein: CASSHSGVDTQYF

clone size: NA
J gene: TRBJ2-3
D gene: TRBD2
V gene: TRBV5-4
CDR3 DNA: TGTGCCAGCAGCTCTGGACTAGCGGGGCGTCTTACGCAGTATTTT
CDR3 protein: CASSSGLAGRLTQYF

clone size: NA
J gene: TRBJ1-2
D gene: NA
V gene: TRBV28
CDR3 DNA: TGTGCCAGCAAGGGCCAGGACGACTATGGCTACACCTTC
CDR3 protein: CASKGQDDYGYTF

clone size: few
J gene: TRBJ1-2
D gene: NA
V gene: TRBV9
CDR3 DNA: TGTGCCAGCAGCGAGAGGGAGGACAAACCCCATGGCTACACCTTC
CDR3 protein: CASSEREDKPHGYTF

clone size: NA
J gene: TRBJ2-6
D gene: TRBD1
V gene: TRBV6-1
CDR3 DNA: TGTGCCACCAATAACAGGGGGCTTGGGGCCAACGTCCTGACTTTC
CDR3 protein: CATNNRGLGANVLTF

clone size: few
J gene: TRBJ1-5
D gene: NA
V gene: TRBV7-2
CDR3 DNA: TGTGCCAGCAGCTTAGTAGGTGTTAGCAATCAGCCCCAGCATTTT
CDR3 protein: CASSLVGVSNQPQHF

clone size: NA
J gene: TRBJ1-1
D gene: NA
V gene: TRBV6-5
CDR3 DNA: TGTGCCAGCAGTTACTCGAGGGGCAGGGCGGTAACTGAAGCTTTCTTT
CDR3 protein: CASSYSRGRAVTEAFF

clone size: NA
J gene: TRBJ2-3
D gene: TRBD1
V gene: TRBV5-1
CDR3 DNA: TGCGCCAGCAGCTTGGCCTCCGGGACAGGGTCCGCAGATACGCAGTATTTT
CDR3 protein: CASSLASGTGSADTQYF

clone size: NA
J gene: TRBJ2-7
D gene: NA
V gene: TRBV18
CDR3 DNA: TGTGCCAGCTCACCGGGAAGGAGTTACTACGAGCAGTACTTC
CDR3 protein: CASSPGRSYYEQYF

clone size: few
J gene: TRBJ1-5
D gene: NA
V gene: TRBV29-1
CDR3 DNA: TGCAGCGTTGCTGATAGCAATCAGCCCCAGCATTTT
CDR3 protein: CSVADSNQPQHF

clone size: NA
J gene: TRBJ2-3
D gene: NA
V gene: TRBV19
CDR3 DNA: TGTGCCAGTAGTTCTAGGGAGTACTCCCGGGTCCATACGCAGTATTTT
CDR3 protein: CASSSREYSRVHTQYF

clone size: NA
J gene: TRBJ2-1
D gene: NA
V gene: TRBV7-3
CDR3 DNA: TGTGCCAGCAGCTCCTGGACAGACAATGAGCAGTTCTTC
CDR3 protein: CASSSWTDNEQFF

clone size: NA
J gene: TRBJ2-5
D gene: NA
V gene: TRBV27
CDR3 DNA: TGTGCCAGCAGCCAGTCCCTAGCGCAGGCGGAGACCCAGTACTTC
CDR3 protein: CASSQSLAQAETQYF

clone size: NA
J gene: TRBJ1-2
D gene: NA
V gene: TRBV27
CDR3 DNA: TGTGCCAGCAGTTTTAGGGGGGGACCTTCTTTCTATGGCTACACCTTC
CDR3 protein: CASSFRGGPSFYGYTF

clone size: NA
J gene: TRBJ2-6
D gene: NA
V gene: TRBV6-6
CDR3 DNA: TGTGCCAGCAGTTACGTGTGGTCTGGGGCCAACGTCCTGACTTTC
CDR3 protein: CASSYVWSGANVLTF

clone size: NA
J gene: TRBJ2-7
D gene: NA
V gene: TRBV28
CDR3 DNA: TGTGCCTCGCCGCCGGGGACGGGGAAAGTCTACGAGCAGTACTTC
CDR3 protein: CASPPGTGKVYEQYF

clone size: NA
J gene: TRBJ1-2
D gene: NA
V gene: TRBV28
CDR3 DNA: TGTGCCAGCAGTTTTTCCGGACAAGCCTATGGCTACACCTTC
CDR3 protein: CASSFSGQAYGYTF

clone size: NA
J gene: TRBJ2-7
D gene: NA
V gene: TRBV19
CDR3 DNA: TGTGCCAGTAGTATAGGCGTCAACTCCTACGAGCAGTACTTC
CDR3 protein: CASSIGVNSYEQYF

clone size: once
J gene: TRBJ2-7
D gene: TRBD1
V gene: TRBV5-4
CDR3 DNA: TGTGCCAGCAGTTCCGGGACAGGGTATTACGAGCAGTACTTC
CDR3 protein: CASSSGTGYYEQYF

clone size: NA
J gene: TRBJ1-1
D gene: NA
V gene: TRBV28
CDR3 DNA: TGTGCCAGCAGTTCAAGCACGAGGAACACTGAAGCTTTCTTT
CDR3 protein: CASSSSTRNTEAFF

clone size: once
J gene: TRBJ2-7
D gene: NA
V gene: TRBV28
CDR3 DNA: TGTGCCAGCAGTTTTGGCGGGGCAGTATCCTACGAGCAGTACTTC
CDR3 protein: CASSFGGAVSYEQYF

clone size: NA
J gene: TRBJ2-2
D gene: TRBD2
V gene: TRBV28
CDR3 DNA: TGTGCCAGCAGTTTAGGGACTAGCGGGATCGCGAACACCGGGGAGCTGTTTTTT
CDR3 protein: CASSLGTSGIANTGELFF

clone size: NA
J gene: TRBJ1-1
D gene: NA
V gene: TRBV2
CDR3 DNA: TGTGCCAGCAGTGCACTGCGAGGAGACTCCGAAGCTTTCTTT
CDR3 protein: CASSALRGDSEAFF

clone size: once
J gene: TRBJ2-1
D gene: NA
V gene: TRBV29-1
CDR3 DNA: TGCAGCATCCGGGCCTCCGGGGGGCATGAGCAGTTCTTC
CDR3 protein: CSIRASGGHEQFF

clone size: NA
J gene: TRBJ2-7
D gene: NA
V gene: TRBV30
CDR3 DNA: TGTGCCTGGAGAAGGATCCCTCAGTCCCACGAGCAGTACTTC
CDR3 protein: CAWRRIPQSHEQYF

clone size: NA
J gene: TRBJ2-3
D gene: NA
V gene: TRBV5-1
CDR3 DNA: TGCGCCAGCAGCTTGGCCGGGCAGGGAAGAGATACGCAGTATTTT
CDR3 protein: CASSLAGQGRDTQYF

clone size: NA
J gene: TRBJ1-5
D gene: NA
V gene: TRBV19
CDR3 DNA: TGTGCCAGTAGGGAGTATAGCAATCAGCCCCAGCATTTT
CDR3 protein: CASREYSNQPQHF

clone size: NA
J gene: TRBJ2-7
D gene: NA
V gene: TRBV27
CDR3 DNA: TGTGCCAGCAGTCCCCCTTGGGATATTACCTACGAGCAGTACTTC
CDR3 protein: CASSPPWDITYEQYF

clone size: NA
J gene: TRBJ1-1
D gene: NA
V gene: TRBV10-3
CDR3 DNA: TGTGCCATCAGTGAGTCTTTGGGGCGGATGAACACTGAAGCTTTCTTT
CDR3 protein: CAISESLGRMNTEAFF

clone size: once
J gene: TRBJ1-1
D gene: NA
V gene: TRBV7-2
CDR3 DNA: TGTGCCAAATACAGGGTGGGGAACACTGAAGCTTTCTTT
CDR3 protein: CAKYRVGNTEAFF

clone size: few
J gene: TRBJ2-5
D gene: NA
V gene: TRBV7-9
CDR3 DNA: TGTGCCAGCAGCTTAGTTGCAGGACGGGAGACCCAGTACTTC
CDR3 protein: CASSLVAGRETQYF

clone size: NA
J gene: TRBJ1-5
D gene: NA
V gene: TRBV5-4
CDR3 DNA: TGTGCCAGCAGCTTGGGGGGGGGCGGAGGCAATCAGCCCCAGCATTTT
CDR3 protein: CASSLGGGGGNQPQHF

clone size: NA
J gene: TRBJ2-7
D gene: NA
V gene: TRBV10-3
CDR3 DNA: TGTGCCATCAGTGCCATCGGGACGGGGTCGTACGAGCAGTACTTC
CDR3 protein: CAISAIGTGSYEQYF

clone size: NA
J gene: TRBJ2-1
D gene: TRBD2
V gene: TRBV7-3
CDR3 DNA: TGTGCCAGCAGCTTAACGGCGGGAGGGCCGAATAATGAGCAGTTCTTC
CDR3 protein: CASSLTAGGPNNEQFF

clone size: NA
J gene: TRBJ1-3
D gene: NA
V gene: TRBV18
CDR3 DNA: TGTGCCAGCTCACCATGGTTTTCAGTTAGCTCTGGAAACACCATATATTTT
CDR3 protein: CASSPWFSVSSGNTIYF

clone size: NA
J gene: TRBJ2-7
D gene: TRBD2
V gene: TRBV28
CDR3 DNA: TGTGCCAGCAGTTCTGCCGGGACTAGCTCCTACGAGCAGTACTTC
CDR3 protein: CASSSAGTSSYEQYF

clone size: NA
J gene: TRBJ2-2
D gene: NA
V gene: TRBV2
CDR3 DNA: TGTGCCAGCAGCCGCGGGACTTTAATAAACACCGGGGAGCTGTTTTTT
CDR3 protein: CASSRGTLINTGELFF

clone size: NA
J gene: TRBJ2-1
D gene: NA
V gene: TRBV14
CDR3 DNA: TGTGCCAGCAGCCAAGTGAAGGGGGGGGAGCAGTTCTTC
CDR3 protein: CASSQVKGGEQFF

clone size: NA
J gene: TRBJ1-4
D gene: NA
V gene: TRBV11-3
CDR3 DNA: TGTGCCAGCAGCTTTGACACTGAAAAACTGTTTTTT
CDR3 protein: CASSFDTEKLFF

clone size: NA
J gene: TRBJ1-3
D gene: NA
V gene: TRBV5-1
CDR3 DNA: TGCGCCAGCAGCTCACAAGGGGGCTCTGGAAACACCATATATTTT
CDR3 protein: CASSSQGGSGNTIYF

clone size: NA
J gene: TRBJ2-1
D gene: TRBD2
V gene: TRBV18
CDR3 DNA: TGTGCCAGCTCACTAGGACTAGCGGGAGGGCCGTTGCAGTTCTTC
CDR3 protein: CASSLGLAGGPLQFF

clone size: NA
J gene: TRBJ2-5
D gene: NA
V gene: TRBV9
CDR3 DNA: TGTGCCAGCAGCGCTTCTATATGGGAGACCCAGTACTTC
CDR3 protein: CASSASIWETQYF

clone size: once
J gene: TRBJ2-5
D gene: NA
V gene: TRBV28
CDR3 DNA: TGTGCCAGCAGTTTATTAGGGGCGCGGATCCAAGAGACCCAGTACTTC
CDR3 protein: CASSLLGARIQETQYF

clone size: NA
J gene: TRBJ2-3
D gene: NA
V gene: TRBV5-1
CDR3 DNA: TGCGCCAGCAGCTTCGGGAATTCTGCAGATACGCAGTATTTT
CDR3 protein: CASSFGNSADTQYF

clone size: NA
J gene: TRBJ2-1
D gene: TRBD2
V gene: TRBV7-2
CDR3 DNA: TGTGCCAGCCTTCGAAGCCACATGGGGGGGGTTGGGTTCAATGAGCAGTTCTTC
CDR3 protein: CASLRSHMGGVGFNEQFF

clone size: NA
J gene: TRBJ1-1
D gene: NA
V gene: TRBV6-6
CDR3 DNA: TGTGCCAGCACCAGGGAGGTGGGGAACACTGAAGCTTTCTTT
CDR3 protein: CASTREVGNTEAFF

clone size: NA
J gene: TRBJ2-1
D gene: NA
V gene: TRBV11-2
CDR3 DNA: TGTGCCAGCACCCCGATCCTCGGGAGTGGGAGCTACAATGAGCAGTTCTTC
CDR3 protein: CASTPILGSGSYNEQFF

clone size: few
J gene: TRBJ2-1
D gene: NA
V gene: TRBV5-1
CDR3 DNA: TGCGCCAGCAGCTTGGGACTGTACAATGAGCAGTTCTTC
CDR3 protein: CASSLGLYNEQFF

clone size: NA
J gene: TRBJ2-5
D gene: NA
V gene: TRBV5-6
CDR3 DNA: TGTGCCAGCAGCGTGAAAACAGGGTTCCAAGAGACCCAGTACTTC
CDR3 protein: CASSVKTGFQETQYF

clone size: NA
J gene: TRBJ1-5
D gene: NA
V gene: TRBV19
CDR3 DNA: TGTGCCAGTAGTATTGGCGTAAATCAGCCCCAGCATTTT
CDR3 protein: CASSIGVNQPQHF

clone size: NA
J gene: TRBJ1-1
D gene: NA
V gene: TRBV1
CDR3 DNA: TGCACCAGCAGCCGAGAGCCGCCCCGGGACAGGCATTCAAACACTGAAGCTTTCTTT
CDR3 protein: CTSSREPPRDRHSNTEAFF

clone size: NA
J gene: TRBJ2-5
D gene: TRBD2
V gene: TRBV5-1
CDR3 DNA: TGCGCCAGCAGCTTGGTTTCGGGAGGCGAGACCCAGTACTTC
CDR3 protein: CASSLVSGGETQYF

clone size: NA
J gene: TRBJ2-7
D gene: TRBD1
V gene: TRBV7-8
CDR3 DNA: TGTGCCAGCAGCTCCCTACGACAGGGAAGCTCCTACGAGCAGTACTTC
CDR3 protein: CASSSLRQGSSYEQYF

clone size: NA
J gene: TRBJ1-2
D gene: NA
V gene: TRBV5-1
CDR3 DNA: TGCGCCAGCAGCTCATTGGGGGGCCCATTCGATGGCTACACCTTC
CDR3 protein: CASSSLGGPFDGYTF

clone size: NA
J gene: TRBJ2-1
D gene: TRBD2
V gene: TRBV9
CDR3 DNA: TGTGCCAGCAGCGCACGGGGCGGGAGTAAGGATGGGAGGGCCAATGAGCAGTTCTTC
CDR3 protein: CASSARGGSKDGRANEQFF

clone size: NA
J gene: TRBJ2-1
D gene: TRBD1
V gene: TRBV5-4
CDR3 DNA: TGTGCCAGCAGCCTGGGACAGAACTACTACAATGAGCAGTTCTTC
CDR3 protein: CASSLGQNYYNEQFF

clone size: NA
J gene: TRBJ1-5
D gene: NA
V gene: TRBV5-5
CDR3 DNA: TGTGCCAGCAGCTTGTATGGCTCCAATCAGCCCCAGCATTTT
CDR3 protein: CASSLYGSNQPQHF

clone size: NA
J gene: TRBJ1-6
D gene: NA
V gene: TRBV2
CDR3 DNA: TGTGCCAGCAGCCGAACAGACACGGATAATTCACCCCTCCACTTT
CDR3 protein: CASSRTDTDNSPLHF

clone size: NA
J gene: TRBJ1-5
D gene: NA
V gene: TRBV5-6
CDR3 DNA: TGTGCCAGCAGCTGGGAGTTGGGAAATCAGCCCCAGCATTTT
CDR3 protein: CASSWELGNQPQHF